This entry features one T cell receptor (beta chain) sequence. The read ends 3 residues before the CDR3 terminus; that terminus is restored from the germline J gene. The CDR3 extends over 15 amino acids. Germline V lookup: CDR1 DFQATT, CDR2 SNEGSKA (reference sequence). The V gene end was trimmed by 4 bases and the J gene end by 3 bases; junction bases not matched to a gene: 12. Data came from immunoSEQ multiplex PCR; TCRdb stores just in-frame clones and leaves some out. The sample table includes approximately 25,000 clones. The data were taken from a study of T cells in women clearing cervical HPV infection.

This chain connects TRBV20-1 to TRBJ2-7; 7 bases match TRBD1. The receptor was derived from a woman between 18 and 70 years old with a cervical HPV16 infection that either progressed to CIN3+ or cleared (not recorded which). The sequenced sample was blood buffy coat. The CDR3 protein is CSATIGAGGFYEQYF. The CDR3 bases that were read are TGCAGTGCTACAATCGGGGCAGGGGGATTCTACGAG.